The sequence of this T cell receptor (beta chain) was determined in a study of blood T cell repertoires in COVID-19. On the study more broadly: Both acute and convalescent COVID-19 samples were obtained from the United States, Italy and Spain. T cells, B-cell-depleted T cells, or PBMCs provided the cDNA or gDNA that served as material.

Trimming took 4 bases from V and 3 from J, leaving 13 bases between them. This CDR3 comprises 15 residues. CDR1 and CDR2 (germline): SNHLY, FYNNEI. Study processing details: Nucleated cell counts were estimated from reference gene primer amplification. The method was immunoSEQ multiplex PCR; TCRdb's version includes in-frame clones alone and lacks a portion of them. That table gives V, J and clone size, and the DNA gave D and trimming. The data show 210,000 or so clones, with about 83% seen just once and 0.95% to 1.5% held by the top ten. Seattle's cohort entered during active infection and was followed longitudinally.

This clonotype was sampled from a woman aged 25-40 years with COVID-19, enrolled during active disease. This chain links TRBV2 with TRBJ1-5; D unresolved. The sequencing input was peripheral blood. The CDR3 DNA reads TGTGCCAGCAGTGTCGGGAGGGCCCCCAATCAGCCCCAGCATTTT. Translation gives CASSVGRAPNQPQHF.